Described below is a single TCR beta chain sequence and its context. Its antigen is not yet known. The input lacks base qualities; no much larger clone sits a single base away. Receptor libraries were prepared by the immunoSEQ multiplex PCR assay. For the multiplex PCR, a mixture combining 60 forward primers for TCR Vbeta segments and 13 reverse primers for TCR Jbeta segments was used. The CDR3 region of rearranged TCR beta genes was amplified from genomic DNA with a multiplex PCR assay. Amplified TCR beta libraries were sequenced as 87-base-pair reads on the Illumina HiSeq System. The original pipeline was this. Across the 600 to 700 repertoires, a later analysis counted about 81 million unique TCR beta chains, around 10 million of which were shared by at least two donors. Raw reads were error-corrected and collapsed into unique sequences by a nearest-neighbor algorithm in which closely related sequences were merged to remove PCR and sequencing errors. Alignment of CDR3 sequences to IMGT reference sequences was used to assign V, D and J gene segments. For a sequence to be retained, a match of at least six nucleotides to both a V gene segment and a J gene segment was required. Rearrangements were called productive when the CDR3 lacked stop codons and stayed in frame with V and J; all others were non-productive. Following IMGT convention, CDR3 was defined as the stretch from the second conserved V-encoded cysteine to the conserved J-encoded phenylalanine. Sequences without an unambiguous match to a single V gene segment were excluded from the earlier analysis of about 630 of the donors. An earlier analysis of fewer than 750 of the donors called V segments functional above 56.7% productive rearrangements and segregating when the between-donor standard deviation exceeded 5%. A statistical classification framework was built for diagnosing cytomegalovirus status from the catalog of TCR beta chain sequences. A later analysis assigned V and J genes by comparing TCR nucleotide sequences with IMGT/GENE-DB human TR gene sequences. In a later analysis, CDR3 sequences and most-parsimonious VDJ recombination scenarios were assigned using the TCRdist pipeline. A later analysis defined each TCR beta chain by its CDR3 amino acid sequence plus V-gene family, and excluded reads lacking a unique V-gene family. To address suspected cross-contamination and a sequencing artifact, a later analysis removed a few hundred highly shared, low-generation-probability nucleotide sequences. For each public chain, a later analysis derived a clonal expansion index from normalized ranks of inferred template counts within each repertoire. Generation probabilities in a later analysis came from a VDJ recombination model fitted to out-of-frame rearrangements, and those results were checked against IGoR. Hypergeometric tests were used in a later analysis to score TCR-TCR, TCR-HLA and TCR-CMV co-occurrence, with a repertoire-size bias correction applied to the TCR pairs. A later analysis estimated false discovery rates by permuting HLA or CMV assignments 20 times. In a later analysis, co-occurring TCRs were grouped with DBSCAN, and TCRdist sequence similarity was added when clustering was performed within HLA-allele-positive subsets. For co-occurrence clustering, repertoires with fewer than 30,000 or more than 120,000 public chains were excluded, along with a handful of repertoires with anomalous nucleotide sharing. Not all clones reach the TCRdb copy of this immuneACCESS table, which keeps in-frame sequences only. Checked studies attribute under half of the gap to unresolved V genes and leave the rest unexplained. The DNA gave D and trimming, while V, J and clone size come from that table. This sample lists about 77,000 clones; around three quarters were detected once. Jointly, the top ten make up around 3.7% of the sample.

This entry comes from a study of cytomegalovirus exposure and HLA in healthy donors listed by TCRdb under 2017. About the study as a whole: According to an earlier analysis of 587 of the donors, about 170 million T cells yielded 100 million or so unique TCR beta sequences and roughly 280 Gb of sequence data. An early release covering some 640 HLA-typed donors comprised approximately 290 gigabases of sequencing data and 85 million or so unique TCR sequences. Of the 350 to 450 genotyped donors, roughly 80% fell in the genetic ancestry cluster associated with self-reported Caucasian donors. The study was designed to test whether signatures of past pathogen exposure could be identified by cataloging public T cell receptors. The study used immunosequencing to profile the T cell repertoires of some 600 subjects and linked those repertoires to cytomegalovirus serostatus. Along with the approximately 620-subject first cohort, a separate validation cohort of approximately 110 different subjects was used. High-throughput TCR immunosequencing, statistical association of individual TCRs with disease status, and machine learning were combined to predict cytomegalovirus infection status. To study patterns of TCR occurrence, a later analysis re-analyzed previously published TCR beta repertoires from several hundred donors and added high-resolution HLA genotyping. In the later analysis, no new phenotypic data were used to find candidate immune exposures; instead, reliance was placed on TCR beta sequences and their occurrence across donors. An earlier analysis of 587 of the donors applied high-throughput TCR beta sequencing to assess whether each TCR beta V gene segment acted as functional or pseudogenic. Donor age, sex, ethnicity and CMV serostatus were collected together with the repertoire data. Genome-wide SNP genotypes for about three fifths of the roughly 670 donors were used in a later genetic analysis, which treated that subset as a discovery cohort. Every discovery cohort repertoire had been produced on one sequencing platform. HLA typing covered class I and class II loci at four-digit resolution. Typing coverage varied by locus: about 620-630 donors for A, B, C, DRB1 and DQB1; about 520 for DQA1; 600 to 610 for DPA1; approximately 470 for DPB1. Several DR-DQ haplotypes were treated as single units for association and clustering because of strong linkage in the cohort. On average, roughly 200,000 unique TCR beta nucleotide sequences were sequenced per donor among fewer than 500 genotyped donors of the cohort, with roughly 18% of those sequences being non-productive. The full study reports these points: Because counts were too low, seventeen rarely observed V segments, including chromosome 9 orphons, were left out of the earlier analysis of 500 to 650 of the donors. An association between a missense DCLRE1C variant and V-gene and J-gene trimming of TCR beta chains was found in a later genetic analysis and replicated in an independent cohort. Immune exposure information for the cohort was limited to CMV serostatus. Linkage disequilibrium might explain the correlated functional status among segregating V segments, but an unknown experimental factor could not be excluded. A later genetic analysis reported fewer N-insertions in productive TCRs among donors in an Asian-associated ancestry cluster than the roughly 650-donor mean. Some IMGT-functional V segments, including TRBV6-2 and TRBV6-3, could not be told apart with the 87-base-pair reads, so those segments were excluded. Because HLA typing was missing for some donors at each locus, association tests included only the typed subset. According to a later analysis, parvovirus B19, influenza, CMV and Epstein-Barr virus appeared linked to several top co-occurrence clusters. In a later analysis, TCR association rates were found to vary across HLA loci, with the most associated TCRs seen for DRB1 alleles and the fewest for HLA-C alleles. A later analysis associated 17,000 or so TCR beta sequences with specific HLA alleles at a false discovery rate of 0.05. The authors suggested that the approach could potentially be generalized to other disease states and immunological phenotypes. According to a later analysis, most CMV-associated TCR beta chains appeared to be HLA-restricted, and the HLA associations seemed to be driven largely by CMV exposure. Three of the identified cytomegalovirus-associated TCR beta chains were confirmed in vitro to be specific for cytomegalovirus antigens. When HLA alleles, especially DR and DQ, strongly co-occurred, attributing TCR associations to individual alleles was difficult. The presence/absence analyses assumed that sequencing depth was roughly uniform across donors, and that assumption may not be true. Compared with equally common non-associated chains, HLA-associated TCR beta chains in a later analysis were more clonally expanded and had lower generation probabilities. The sequencing pipeline was judged likely to have produced a cluster of highly shared sequence variants as a technical artifact. In an earlier analysis of 587 of the donors, most TCR beta V segments appeared in productive rearrangements about 87% or about 30% of the time, broadly matching IMGT annotations. In the study, 150 to 200 TCR beta chains were listed as associated with cytomegalovirus. Most TCR sequences were seen in very few donors, while some public TCRs were found in many individuals. A further reported finding was that TCR beta sequences accurately predicted the HLA-A and HLA-B alleles for most subjects in the first cohort. Cytomegalovirus status was reported to be diagnosed by the classifier with high specificity and sensitivity in both the original and validation cohorts. This cohort had only TCR beta chains sequenced, and the lack of alpha or paired-chain data limited which features could be detected.

Including cysteine and phenylalanine, the CDR3 has 12 amino acids. CDR3 DNA is the only sequence kept; it has 36 bases, read in frame from the first base. The germline V gene supplies CDR1 SGHRS and CDR2 YFSETQ. Between the V and J ends, shortened by 5 bases and 2 bases respectively, the junction contains 6 bases. The cohort was made up of approximately 700 healthy bone marrow donors. At the time of sampling, every cohort member was nominally healthy, though immune exposures that went unrecorded were likely present. The donor was CMV seronegative and was included in the group of 352 seronegative cohort members. Every donor gave a peripheral blood sample, and the peripheral blood mononuclear cells from that sample were used for TCR beta sequencing. Genomic DNA was extracted from the blood cell samples with the Qiagen DNeasy Blood Extraction Kit.

This receptor was obtained from a man aged 35-49 years in good health and CMV-seronegative. Recombination linked TRBV5-1 to TRBJ2-3, with no confident D gene call. Sequenced sample: PBMCs. The DNA sequence follows: TGCGCCAGCAGATCCAACACAGATACGCAGTATTTT. It is translated as CASRSNTDTQYF.